This T cell receptor (beta chain) was profiled in a study of blood T cell repertoires in COVID-19. Looking at the study overall: Sites across the United States, Italy and Spain contributed samples from acute and convalescent COVID-19.

The Seattle patients, enrolled during active infection, were followed longitudinally. Using immunoSEQ multiplex PCR, the repertoire was profiled, and TCRdb retains in-frame clones only, with some absent. The sample lists about 58,000 clones; more than 80% were seen once. Trimming at V came to 10 bases and at J to 2 bases, leaving 8 bases not matched to a gene. Germline V lookup: CDR1 MNHEY, CDR2 SVGAGI. The CDR3 consists of 14 residues. Sequenced input: peripheral blood. V gene TRBV6-5 combines with J gene TRBJ2-7, with TRBD2 matching 10 bases. The clonotype comes from a man aged 60 to 69 with COVID-19, enrolled during active disease. This chain's CDR3 is CATLQAGGTYEQYF. DNA for the CDR3: TGTGCCACCCTCCAAGCGGGAGGGACCTACGAGCAGTACTTC.